The T cell receptor beta chain under discussion was sequenced for a study of T cell changes during pregnancy in multiple sclerosis (dated 2019 in TCRdb). In the study overall: In women with multiple sclerosis, the researchers looked at how the T cell repertoire shifted as pregnancy progressed.

Library preparation was by the immunoSEQ multiplex PCR assay. Not all clones reach the TCRdb copy of this immuneACCESS table, which keeps in-frame sequences only. Checked studies attribute under half of the gap to unresolved V genes and leave the rest unexplained. For this sample the table gives roughly 58,000 clones, of which 80% to 95% were detected only once. 0.16% of the sample comes from the top ten. On this clone: It has no known antigen specificity. Base qualities are missing; no much larger clone stands one base away.

The CDR3 runs 15 residues from the cysteine to the phenylalanine. Only the CDR3 region is kept as DNA, spanning 45 bases read in frame from base 1. The TCR sequence derives from a female donor in good health, enrolled as a control in a pregnancy study. The chain couples TRBV21-1 to TRBJ1-4; TRBD1, the table's D call, lacks a check against the DNA. TRBV21-1 is a documented pseudogene. The specimen was CD4+ T cells from peripheral blood mononuclear cells, collected after pregnancy. CDR3 loop: CASSKDHRVHEKLFF. The nucleotide sequence reads TGTGCCAGCAGCAAAGATCACAGGGTTCATGAAAAACTGTTTTTT.